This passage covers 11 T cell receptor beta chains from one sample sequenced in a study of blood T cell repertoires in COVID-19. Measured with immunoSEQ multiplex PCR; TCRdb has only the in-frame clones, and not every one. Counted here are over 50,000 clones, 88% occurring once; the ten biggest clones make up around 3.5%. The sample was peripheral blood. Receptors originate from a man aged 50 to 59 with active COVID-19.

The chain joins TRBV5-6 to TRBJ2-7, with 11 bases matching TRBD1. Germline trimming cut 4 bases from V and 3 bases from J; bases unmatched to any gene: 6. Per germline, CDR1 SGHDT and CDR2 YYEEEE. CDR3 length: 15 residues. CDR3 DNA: TGTGCCAGCAGCCACCGGGACAGGGGGTACTACGAGCAGTACTTC. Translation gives CASSHRDRGYYEQYF.

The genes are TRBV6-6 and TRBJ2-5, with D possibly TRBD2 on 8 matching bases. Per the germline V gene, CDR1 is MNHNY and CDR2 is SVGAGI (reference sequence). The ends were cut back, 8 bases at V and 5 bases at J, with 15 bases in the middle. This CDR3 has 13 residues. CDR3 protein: CASREGARETQYF. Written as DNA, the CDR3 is TGTGCCAGCCGGGAGGGGGCGAGGGAGACCCAGTACTTC.

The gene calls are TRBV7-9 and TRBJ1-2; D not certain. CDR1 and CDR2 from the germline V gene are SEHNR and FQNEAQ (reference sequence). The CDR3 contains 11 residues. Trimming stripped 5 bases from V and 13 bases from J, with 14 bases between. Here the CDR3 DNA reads TGTGCCAGCAGCCCTGGACTGGCGCCCACCTTC. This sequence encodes CASSPGLAPTF.

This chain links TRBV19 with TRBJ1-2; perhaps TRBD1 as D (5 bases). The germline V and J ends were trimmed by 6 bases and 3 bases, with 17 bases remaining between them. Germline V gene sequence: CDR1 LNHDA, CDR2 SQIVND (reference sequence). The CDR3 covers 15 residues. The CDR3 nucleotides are TGTGCCAGTAGGACCGGCGGGGGGTATGACTATGGCTACACCTTC. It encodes CASRTGGGYDYGYTF.

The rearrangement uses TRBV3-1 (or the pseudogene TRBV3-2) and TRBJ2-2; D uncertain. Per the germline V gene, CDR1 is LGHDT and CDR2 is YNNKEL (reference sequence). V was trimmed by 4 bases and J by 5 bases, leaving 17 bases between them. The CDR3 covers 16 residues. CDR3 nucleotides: TGTGCCAGCAGCCGGATCGGAGCGCTGAAAACCGGGGAGCTGTTTTTT. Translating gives CASSRIGALKTGELFF.

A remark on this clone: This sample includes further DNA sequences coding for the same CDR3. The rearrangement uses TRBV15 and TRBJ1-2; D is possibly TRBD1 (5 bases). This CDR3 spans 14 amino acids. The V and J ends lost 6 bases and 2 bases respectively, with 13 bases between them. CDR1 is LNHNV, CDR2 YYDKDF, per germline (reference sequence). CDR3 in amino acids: CATSRGGQNYGYTF. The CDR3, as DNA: TGTGCCACCAGTCGCGGGGGTCAGAACTATGGCTACACCTTC.

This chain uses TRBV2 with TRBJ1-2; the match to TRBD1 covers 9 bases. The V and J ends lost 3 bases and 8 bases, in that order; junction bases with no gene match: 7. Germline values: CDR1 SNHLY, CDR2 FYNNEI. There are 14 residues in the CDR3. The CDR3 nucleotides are TGTGCCAGCAGTGATGGGGACAGGGTGTCCGGCTACACCTTC. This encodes CASSDGDRVSGYTF.

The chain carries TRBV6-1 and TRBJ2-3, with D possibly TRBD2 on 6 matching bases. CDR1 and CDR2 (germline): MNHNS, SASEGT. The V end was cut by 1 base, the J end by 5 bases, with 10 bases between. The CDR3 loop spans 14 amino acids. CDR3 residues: CASSEGAGGDTQYF. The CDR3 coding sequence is TGTGCCAGCAGTGAAGGGGCCGGGGGAGATACGCAGTATTTT.

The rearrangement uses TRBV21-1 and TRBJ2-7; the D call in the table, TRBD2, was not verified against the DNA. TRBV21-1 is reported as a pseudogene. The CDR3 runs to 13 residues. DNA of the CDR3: TGTGCCAGCAGCAAACTTCTTATTTACGAGCAGTACTTC. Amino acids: CASSKLLIYEQYF.

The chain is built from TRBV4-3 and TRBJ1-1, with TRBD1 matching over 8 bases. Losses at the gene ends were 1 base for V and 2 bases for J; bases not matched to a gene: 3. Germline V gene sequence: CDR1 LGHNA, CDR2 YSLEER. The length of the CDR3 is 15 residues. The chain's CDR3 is CASSQGQGLNTEAFF. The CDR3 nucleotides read TGCGCCAGCAGCCAAGGACAGGGGCTAAACACTGAAGCTTTCTTT.

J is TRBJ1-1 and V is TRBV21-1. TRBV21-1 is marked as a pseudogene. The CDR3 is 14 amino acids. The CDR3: CASSTLGGSTEAFF. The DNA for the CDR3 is TGTGCCAGCAGCACCTTGGGGGGTAGTACTGAAGCTTTCTTT.